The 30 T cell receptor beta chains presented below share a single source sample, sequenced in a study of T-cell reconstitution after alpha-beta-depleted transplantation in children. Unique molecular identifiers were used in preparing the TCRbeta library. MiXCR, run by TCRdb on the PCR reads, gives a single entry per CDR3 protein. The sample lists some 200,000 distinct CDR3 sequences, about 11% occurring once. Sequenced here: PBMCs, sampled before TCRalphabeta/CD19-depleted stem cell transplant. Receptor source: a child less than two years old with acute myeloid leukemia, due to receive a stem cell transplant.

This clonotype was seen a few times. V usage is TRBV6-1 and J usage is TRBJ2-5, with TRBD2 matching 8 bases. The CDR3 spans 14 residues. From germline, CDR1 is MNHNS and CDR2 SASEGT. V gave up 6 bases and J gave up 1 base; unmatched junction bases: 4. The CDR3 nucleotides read TGTGCCAGCAGCGCGGGAGGACGCCAAGAGACCCAGTACTTC. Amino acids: CASSAGGRQETQYF.

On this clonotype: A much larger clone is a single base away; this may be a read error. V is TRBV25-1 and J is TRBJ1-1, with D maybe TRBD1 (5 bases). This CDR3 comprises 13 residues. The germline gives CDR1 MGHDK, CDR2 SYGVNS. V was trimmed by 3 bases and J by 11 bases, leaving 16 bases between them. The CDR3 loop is CASSDSRVSAAFF. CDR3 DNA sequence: TGTGCCAGCAGTGACTCCAGGGTGAGCGCGGCTTTCTTT.

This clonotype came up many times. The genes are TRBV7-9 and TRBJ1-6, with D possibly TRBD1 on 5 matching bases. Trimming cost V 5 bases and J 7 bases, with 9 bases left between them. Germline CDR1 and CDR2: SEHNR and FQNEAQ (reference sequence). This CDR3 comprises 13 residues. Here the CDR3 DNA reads TGTGCCAGCAGCCCCCGGACAAATTCACCCCTCCACTTT. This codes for CASSPRTNSPLHF.

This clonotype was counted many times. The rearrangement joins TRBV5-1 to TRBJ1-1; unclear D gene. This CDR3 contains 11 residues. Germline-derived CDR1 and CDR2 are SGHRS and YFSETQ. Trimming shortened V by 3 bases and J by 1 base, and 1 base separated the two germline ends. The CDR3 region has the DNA TGCGCCAGCAGCTCGAACACTGAAGCTTTCTTT. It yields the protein CASSSNTEAFF.

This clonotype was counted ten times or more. CDR3 nucleotides: TGTGCCAGCGGAGGCGGGACCGGTGAGCAGTTCTTC. Translation gives CASGGGTGEQFF. This chain links TRBV6-5 with TRBJ2-1; TRBD2 is a possible D gene (6 bases). Trimming took off 8 bases at V and 9 bases at J, with 14 bases between the two ends. CDR3 size: 12 residues. Germline-derived CDR1 and CDR2 are MNHEY and SVGAGI.

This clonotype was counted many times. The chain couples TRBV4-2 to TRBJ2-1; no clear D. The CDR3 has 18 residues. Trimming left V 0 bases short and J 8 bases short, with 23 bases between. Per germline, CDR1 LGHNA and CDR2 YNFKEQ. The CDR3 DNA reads TGTGCCAGCAGCCAAGATTTATTTTCCAGATTAGCTAGGTATGAGCAGTTCTTC. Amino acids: CASSQDLFSRLARYEQFF.

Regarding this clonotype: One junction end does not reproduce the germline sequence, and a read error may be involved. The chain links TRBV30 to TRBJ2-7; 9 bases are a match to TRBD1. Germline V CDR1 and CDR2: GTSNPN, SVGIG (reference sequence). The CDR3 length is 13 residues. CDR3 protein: CAWCRQGVYEQHF. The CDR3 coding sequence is TGTGCCTGGTGTAGACAGGGGGTCTACGAGCAGCACTTC.

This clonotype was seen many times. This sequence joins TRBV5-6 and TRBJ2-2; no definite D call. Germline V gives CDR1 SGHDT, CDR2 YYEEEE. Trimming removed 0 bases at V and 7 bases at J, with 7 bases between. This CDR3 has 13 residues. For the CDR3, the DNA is TGTGCCAGCAGCTTGGGCCTCTACGGGGAGCTGTTTTTT. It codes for CASSLGLYGELFF.

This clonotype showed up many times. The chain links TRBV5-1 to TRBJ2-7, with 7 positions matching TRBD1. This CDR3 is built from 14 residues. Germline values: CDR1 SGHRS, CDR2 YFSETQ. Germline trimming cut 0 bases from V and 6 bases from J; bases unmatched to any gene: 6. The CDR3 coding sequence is TGCGCCAGCAGCTTGGGGGGACAGTTAGCCGAGCAGTACTTC. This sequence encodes CASSLGGQLAEQYF.

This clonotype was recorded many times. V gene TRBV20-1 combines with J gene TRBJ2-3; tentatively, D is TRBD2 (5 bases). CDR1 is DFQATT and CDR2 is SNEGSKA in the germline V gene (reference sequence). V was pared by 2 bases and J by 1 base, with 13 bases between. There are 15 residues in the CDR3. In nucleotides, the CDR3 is TGCAGTGCTAGATCAGACGGAGGCGGCACAGATACGCAGTATTTT. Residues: CSARSDGGGTDTQYF.

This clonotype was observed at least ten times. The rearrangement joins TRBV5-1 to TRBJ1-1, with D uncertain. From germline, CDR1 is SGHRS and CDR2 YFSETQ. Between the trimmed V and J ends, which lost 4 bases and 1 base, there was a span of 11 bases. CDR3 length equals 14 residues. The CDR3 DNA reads TGCGCCAGCAGCGATTACCGGGGGAACACTGAAGCTTTCTTT. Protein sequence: CASSDYRGNTEAFF. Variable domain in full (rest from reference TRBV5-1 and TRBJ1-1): KAGVTQTPRYLIKTRGQQVTLSCSPISGHRSVSWYQQTPGQGLQFLFEYFSETQRNKGNFPGRFSGRQFSNSRSEMNVSTLELGDSALYLCASSDYRGNTEAFFGQGTRLTVV.

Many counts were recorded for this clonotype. The CDR3 sequence: CASSRLEALTLQQYF. The DNA of the CDR3 is TGTGCCAGCAGTCGATTAGAGGCCCTAACTTTACAGCAGTACTTC. This chain joins TRBV7-8 and TRBJ2-7; unclear D gene. Trimming stripped 6 bases from V and 8 bases from J, with 23 bases between. Germline V gene data show CDR1 as SGHVS and CDR2 as FQNEAQ. CDR3 length: 15 residues. Supplemented by reference TRBV7-8 and TRBJ2-7, the full variable domain reads GAGVSQSPRYKVAKRGQDVALRCDPISGHVSLFWYQQALGQGPEFLTYFQNEAQLDKSGLPSDRFFAERPEGSVSTLKIQRTQQEDSAVYLCASSRLEALTLQQYFGPGTRLTVT.

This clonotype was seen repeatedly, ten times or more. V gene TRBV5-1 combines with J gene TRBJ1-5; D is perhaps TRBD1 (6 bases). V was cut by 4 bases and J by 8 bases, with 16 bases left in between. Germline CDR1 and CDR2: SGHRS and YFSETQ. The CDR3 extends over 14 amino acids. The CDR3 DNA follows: TGCGCCAGCAGCCCAACAGGGAGCCGGGAGCCCCAGCATTTT. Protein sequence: CASSPTGSREPQHF.

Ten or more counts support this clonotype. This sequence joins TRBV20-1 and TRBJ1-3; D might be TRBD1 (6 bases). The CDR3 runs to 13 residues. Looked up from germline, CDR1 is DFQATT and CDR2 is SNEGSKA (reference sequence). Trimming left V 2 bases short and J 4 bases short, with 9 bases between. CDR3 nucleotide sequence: TGCAGTGCTAGACAGGGGACGGGAAACACCATATATTTT. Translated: CSARQGTGNTIYF.

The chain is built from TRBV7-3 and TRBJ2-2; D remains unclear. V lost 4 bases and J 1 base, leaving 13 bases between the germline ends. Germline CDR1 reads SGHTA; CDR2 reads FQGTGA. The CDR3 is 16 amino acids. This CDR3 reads CASSSQSPVNTGELFF. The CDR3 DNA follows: TGTGCCAGCAGCTCACAATCCCCGGTGAACACCGGGGAGCTGTTTTTT.

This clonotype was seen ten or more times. As DNA, the CDR3 is TGTGCCAGCAGTTTAGCCCTAGCGGGGGGAGAGGAGCAGTACTTC. The encoded protein is CASSLALAGGEEQYF. This sequence joins TRBV12-3 or TRBV12-4 and TRBJ2-7, with 11 positions matching TRBD2. V trimming: 0 bases; J trimming: 7 bases; junction bases outside the gene matches: 5. The CDR3 has 15 residues.

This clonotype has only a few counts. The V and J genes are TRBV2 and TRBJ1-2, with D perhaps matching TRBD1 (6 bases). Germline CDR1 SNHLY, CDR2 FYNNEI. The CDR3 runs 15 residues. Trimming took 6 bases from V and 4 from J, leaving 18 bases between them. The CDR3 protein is CASRDGQLPLYGYTF. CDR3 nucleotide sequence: TGTGCCAGCAGGGACGGACAGCTACCGCTCTATGGCTACACCTTC.

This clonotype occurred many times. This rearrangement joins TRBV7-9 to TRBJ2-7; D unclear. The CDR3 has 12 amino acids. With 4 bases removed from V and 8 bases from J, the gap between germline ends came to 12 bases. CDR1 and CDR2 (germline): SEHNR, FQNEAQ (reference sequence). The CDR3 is CASSSNGWQQYF. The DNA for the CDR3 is TGTGCCAGCAGCTCGAACGGGTGGCAGCAGTACTTC.

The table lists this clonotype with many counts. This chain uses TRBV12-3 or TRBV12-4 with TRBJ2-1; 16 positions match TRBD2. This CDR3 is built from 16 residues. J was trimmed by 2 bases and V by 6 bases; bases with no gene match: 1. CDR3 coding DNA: TGTGCCAGCAGGGGGACTAGCGGGGGGGCCTACAATGAGCAGTTCTTC. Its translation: CASRGTSGGAYNEQFF.

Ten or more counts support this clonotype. The CDR3 DNA is TGTGCCAGCCAGGGTCCCGGGGAGCTGTTTTTT. This sequence encodes CASQGPGELFF. This sequence joins TRBV6-5 and TRBJ2-2, with D tentatively TRBD1 (5 bases). V was trimmed by 8 bases and J by 6 bases, leaving 7 bases between them. Per the germline V gene, CDR1 is MNHEY and CDR2 is SVGAGI. CDR3 length: 11 amino acids.

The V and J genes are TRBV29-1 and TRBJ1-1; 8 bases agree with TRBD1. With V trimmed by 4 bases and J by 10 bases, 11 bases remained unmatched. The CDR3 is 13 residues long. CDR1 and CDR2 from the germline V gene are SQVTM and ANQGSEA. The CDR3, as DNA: TGCAGCGTTGGGACAGGGACCGGGGGTGGAGCTTTCTTT. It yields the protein CSVGTGTGGGAFF.

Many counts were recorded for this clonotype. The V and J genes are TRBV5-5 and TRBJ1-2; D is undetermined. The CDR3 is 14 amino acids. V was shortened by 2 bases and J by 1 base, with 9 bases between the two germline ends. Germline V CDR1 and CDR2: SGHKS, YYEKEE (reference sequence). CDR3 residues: CASSLRIFNYGYTF. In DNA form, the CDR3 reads TGTGCCAGCAGCTTACGGATATTTAACTATGGCTACACCTTC.

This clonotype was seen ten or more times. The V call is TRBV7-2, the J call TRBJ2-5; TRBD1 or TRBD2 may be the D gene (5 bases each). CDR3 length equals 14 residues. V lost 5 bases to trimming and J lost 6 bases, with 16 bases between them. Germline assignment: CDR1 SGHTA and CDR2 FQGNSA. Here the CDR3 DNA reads TGTGCCAGCAGCCGCAACGGTGGGGGAAAGACCCAGTACTTC. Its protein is CASSRNGGGKTQYF.

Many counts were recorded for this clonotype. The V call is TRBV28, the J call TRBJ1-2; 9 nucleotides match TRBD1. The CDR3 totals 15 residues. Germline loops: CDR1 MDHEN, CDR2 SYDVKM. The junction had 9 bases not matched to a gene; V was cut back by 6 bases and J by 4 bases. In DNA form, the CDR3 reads TGTGCCAGCAGAAAACAGGGGGCCGCGGGCTATGGCTACACCTTC. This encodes CASRKQGAAGYGYTF.

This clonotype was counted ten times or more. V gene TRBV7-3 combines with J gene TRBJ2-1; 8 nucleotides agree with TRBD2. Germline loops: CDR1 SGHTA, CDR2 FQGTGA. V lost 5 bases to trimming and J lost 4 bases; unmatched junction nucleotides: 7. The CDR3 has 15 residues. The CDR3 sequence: CASSHRAGGYNEQFF. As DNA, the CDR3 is TGTGCCAGCAGCCATCGGGCGGGGGGATACAATGAGCAGTTCTTC. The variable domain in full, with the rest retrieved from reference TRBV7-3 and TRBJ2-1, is GAGVSQTPSNKVTEKGKYVELRCDPISGHTALYWYRQSLGQGPEFLIYFQGTGAADDSGLPNDRFFAVRPEGSVSTLKIQRTERGDSAVYLCASSHRAGGYNEQFFGPGTRLTVL.

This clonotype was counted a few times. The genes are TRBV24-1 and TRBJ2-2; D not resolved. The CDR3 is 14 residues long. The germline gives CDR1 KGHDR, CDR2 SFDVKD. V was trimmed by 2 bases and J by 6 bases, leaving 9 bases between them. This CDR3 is CATSDSSSAGELFF. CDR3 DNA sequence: TGTGCCACCAGTGATTCTAGTTCGGCCGGGGAGCTGTTTTTT.

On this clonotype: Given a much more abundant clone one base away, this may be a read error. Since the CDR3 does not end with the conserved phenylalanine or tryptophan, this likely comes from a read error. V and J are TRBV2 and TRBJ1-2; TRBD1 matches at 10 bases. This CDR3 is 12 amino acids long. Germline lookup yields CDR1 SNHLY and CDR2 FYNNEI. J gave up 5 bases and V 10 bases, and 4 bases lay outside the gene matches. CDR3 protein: CATRQGAYGYTL. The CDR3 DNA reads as TGTGCCACACGACAGGGGGCTTATGGCTACACCCTC.

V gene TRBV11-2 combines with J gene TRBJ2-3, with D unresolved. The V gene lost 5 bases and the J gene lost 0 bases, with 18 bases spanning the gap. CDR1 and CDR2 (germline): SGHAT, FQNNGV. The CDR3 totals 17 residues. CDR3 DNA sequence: TGTGCCAGCAGCCCAGTAGGCGGAATCCTCAGCACAGATACGCAGTATTTT. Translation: CASSPVGGILSTDTQYF.

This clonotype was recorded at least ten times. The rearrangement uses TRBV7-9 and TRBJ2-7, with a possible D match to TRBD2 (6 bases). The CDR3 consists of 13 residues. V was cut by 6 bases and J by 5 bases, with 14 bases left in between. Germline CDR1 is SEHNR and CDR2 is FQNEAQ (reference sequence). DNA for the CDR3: TGTGCCAGCAGTGGGGAGGTCTTGGACGAGCAGTACTTC. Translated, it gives CASSGEVLDEQYF.

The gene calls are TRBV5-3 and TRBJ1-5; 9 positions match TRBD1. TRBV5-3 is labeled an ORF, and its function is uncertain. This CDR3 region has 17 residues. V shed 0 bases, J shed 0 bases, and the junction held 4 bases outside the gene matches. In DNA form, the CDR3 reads TGTGCCAGAAGCTTGGGCTCGGACAGGGGTAGCAATCAGCCCCAGCATTTT. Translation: CARSLGSDRGSNQPQHF.